The 27 T cell receptor beta chains in this list originate from one sample, sequenced in a study of T cells in Graves' hyperthyroidism and ophthalmopathy. Researchers amplified the TCR beta CDR3 regions from RNA transcripts. The primer set for the first-round RT-PCR of the TCR CDR3 was HTBI. TCRdb called the multiplex PCR reads again in MiXCR, with one record for every CDR3 protein. The sample consists of about 280,000 distinct CDR3 sequences, approximately 26% of them appearing once. Input material: blood. Receptor source: a man aged 35-49 years with Graves' hyperthyroidism that later progressed to Graves' ophthalmopathy.

The sample holds many counts of this clonotype. J is TRBJ1-2 and V is TRBV7-9; no firm D call. This CDR3 region has 13 residues. V lost 3 bases and J lost 8, with 13 bases in between. Germline CDR1 SEHNR, CDR2 FQNEAQ (reference sequence). Here the CDR3 reads CASSFAPREGYTF. The DNA of the CDR3 is TGTGCCAGCAGCTTCGCCCCGCGAGAGGGCTACACCTTC. Looking up the rest from reference TRBV7-9 and TRBJ1-2 gives the full variable domain: DTGVSQNPRHKITKRGQNVTFRCDPISEHNRLYWYRQTLGQGPEFLTYFQNEAQLEKSRLLSDRFSAERPKGSFSTLEIQRTEQGDSAMYLCASSFAPREGYTFGSGTRLTVV.

This clonotype came up many times. The chain carries TRBV3-1 and TRBJ2-7; D gene uncertain. The V gene lost 0 bases and the J gene lost 3 bases, with 15 bases spanning the gap. The CDR3 is 16 residues long. Per germline, CDR1 LGHDT and CDR2 YNNKEL (reference sequence). The CDR3 reads CASSQDAAAFNYEQYF. DNA for the CDR3: TGTGCCAGCAGCCAAGATGCGGCAGCCTTCAACTACGAGCAGTACTTC.

The chain uses TRBV20-1 and TRBJ2-5, with 11 positions matching TRBD2. There are 17 residues in the CDR3. Trimming removed 8 bases from V and 2 bases from J; junction bases left unmatched: 16. CDR1 and CDR2 (germline): DFQATT, SNEGSKA (reference sequence). The CDR3 protein is CSTKSITSGGLQETQYF. The CDR3 DNA reads TGCAGTACCAAGTCGATCACTAGCGGGGGTCTGCAAGAGACCCAGTACTTC.

This clonotype was found many times. The rearrangement joins TRBV7-2 to TRBJ2-7, with 8 bases matching TRBD2. The trim removed 5 bases at V and 2 bases at J, leaving 5 bases unmatched. CDR1 is SGHTA, CDR2 FQGNSA, per germline. CDR3 length: 14 residues. The CDR3 bases are TGTGCCAGCAGCCCCGGGACTAGGACCTACGAGCAGTACTTC. Translated, it gives CASSPGTRTYEQYF. The full variable domain, rest sourced from reference TRBV7-2 and TRBJ2-7, is GAGVSQSPSNKVTEKGKDVELRCDPISGHTALYWYRQSLGQGLEFLIYFQGNSAPDKSGLPSDRFSAERTGGSVSTLTIQRTQQEDSAVYLCASSPGTRTYEQYFGPGTRLTVT.

This clonotype was picked up many times. The chain employs TRBV5-1 and TRBJ2-3; no clear D. The CDR3 has 13 amino acids. Germline V lookup: CDR1 SGHRS, CDR2 YFSETQ. Trimming pared 0 bases from V and 13 bases from J, leaving 15 bases between. DNA for the CDR3: TGCGCCAGCAGCTTGGATGTTAGGGCCCGGGAGTATTTT. Translated, it gives CASSLDVRAREYF.

In this sample, this clonotype turned up many times. The chain joins TRBV12-3 or TRBV12-4 to TRBJ1-5, with D unclear. This CDR3 has 14 residues. The V and J ends lost 6 bases and 5 bases respectively, with 14 bases between them. The CDR3 DNA is TGTGCCAGCAGCCAGCAAGGAGGGTATCAGCCCCAGCATTTT. Its protein product is CASSQQGGYQPQHF.

This clonotype occurred many times. The rearrangement uses TRBV11-1 and TRBJ2-2; 11 nucleotides agree with TRBD2. Germline V gives CDR1 SGHAT, CDR2 FQDESV (reference sequence). Losses at the gene ends were 5 bases for V and 3 bases for J; bases not matched to a gene: 5. CDR3 length: 16 amino acids. The CDR3: CASSKLAGGDTGELFF. In nucleotides, the CDR3 is TGTGCCAGCAGCAAGCTAGCGGGAGGTGACACCGGGGAGCTGTTTTTT.

This clonotype was detected many times. The chain joins TRBV6-5 to TRBJ1-3, with D perhaps matching TRBD1 (6 bases). The germline V gene encodes CDR1 MNHEY and CDR2 SVGAGI. The CDR3 is 16 amino acids. V lost 0 bases and J lost 0, with 9 bases in between. CDR3 amino acids: CASSYSWDTSGNTIYF. The CDR3, as DNA: TGTGCCAGCAGTTACTCTTGGGACACCTCTGGAAACACCATATATTTT.

The sample holds many counts of this clonotype. The gene calls are TRBV20-1 and TRBJ1-3, with D unclear. The V end was cut by 2 bases, the J end by 0 bases, with 8 bases between. The CDR3 has 14 residues. Germline V gives CDR1 DFQATT, CDR2 SNEGSKA (reference sequence). This CDR3 reads CSARQSFSGNTIYF. The CDR3 bases are TGCAGTGCTAGACAGTCCTTCTCTGGAAACACCATATATTTT.

The chain recombines TRBV6-1 with TRBJ2-7, with TRBD1 as a possible D gene (5 bases). V shed 6 bases and J shed 2 bases, with 14 bases lying between them. The CDR3 spans 14 residues. The V gene's germline CDR1 is MNHNS and CDR2 SASEGT. The CDR3 is CASSRSDTTYEQYF. The CDR3 nucleotides are TGTGCCAGCAGCAGATCGGACACCACCTACGAGCAGTACTTC.

This clonotype was observed once. The V and J genes are TRBV2 and TRBJ2-7, with a weak D call TRBD2 (6 bases). Germline V gene lookup returns CDR1 SNHLY and CDR2 FYNNEI. The CDR3 sequence is 14 residues long. Deletions cut 6 bases from V and 1 base from J, with 13 bases between. This chain's CDR3 is CASREEGLSYEQYF. The CDR3 nucleotides are TGTGCCAGCAGGGAGGAGGGGTTGTCCTACGAGCAGTACTTC.

This clonotype was seen many times. The chain couples TRBV7-9 to TRBJ2-5; D ambiguous. The CDR3 length is 13 residues. With 3 bases removed from V and 2 bases from J, the gap between germline ends came to 7 bases. The V gene's germline CDR1 is SEHNR and CDR2 FQNEAQ (reference sequence). As DNA, the CDR3 is TGTGCCAGCAGCTTGGTGGAGCAAGAGACCCAGTACTTC. Its protein is CASSLVEQETQYF.

This chain connects TRBV6-2 or TRBV6-3 to TRBJ1-5; no clear D gene. V gave up 6 bases and J gave up 1 base, with 7 bases separating them. The CDR3 spans 13 residues. Germline lookup yields CDR1 MNHEY and CDR2 SVGEGT. DNA for the CDR3: TGTGCCAGCAGCATCACAAGCAATCAGCCCCAGCATTTT. This translates into CASSITSNQPQHF.

This chain links TRBV2 with TRBJ2-5, with 7 bases identical to TRBD1. V trimming: 9 bases; J trimming: 3 bases; junction bases outside the gene matches: 7. The CDR3 sequence is 13 residues long. Germline V gives CDR1 SNHLY, CDR2 FYNNEI. CDR3 in DNA: TGTGCCAGAGGAGAGGGGACAGAAGAGACCCAGTACTTC. Its translation is CARGEGTEETQYF.

In this sample, this clonotype turned up many times. CDR3 sequence (DNA): TGTGCCAGTAGTATATGGGGCGACTATGGCTACACCTTC. Its protein product is CASSIWGDYGYTF. J is TRBJ1-2 and V is TRBV19; TRBD1 is a possible D gene (5 bases). Trimming shortened V by 2 bases and J by 3 bases, and 7 bases separated the two germline ends. Per germline, CDR1 LNHDA and CDR2 SQIVND (reference sequence). This CDR3 region has 13 residues.

This clonotype was seen repeatedly, ten times or more. The chain has TRBV3-1 and TRBJ2-7; a weak D match, TRBD2 (6 bases). V lost 8 bases, J lost 9 bases, and 17 bases lay in between. The CDR3 covers 12 residues. The germline gives CDR1 LGHDT, CDR2 YNNKEL (reference sequence). The CDR3 bases are TGTGCCAGCCGCACGGTGGACGGGGGGCAGTACTTC. Its translation: CASRTVDGGQYF.

The rearrangement joins TRBV9 to TRBJ2-5; 10 positions agree with TRBD2. The junction had 9 bases not matched to a gene; V was cut back by 0 bases and J by 4 bases. The CDR3 contains 17 residues. Germline loops: CDR1 SGDLS, CDR2 YYNGEE. CDR3 protein: CASSVGTGTSAGETQYF. In DNA, the CDR3 is TGTGCCAGCAGCGTAGGAACCGGGACTAGCGCAGGAGAGACCCAGTACTTC. The full variable domain, its missing parts supplied by reference TRBV9 and TRBJ2-5, is DSGVTQTPKHLITATGQRVTLRCSPRSGDLSVYWYQQSLDQGLQFLIQYYNGEERAKGNILERFSAQQFPDLHSELNLSSLELGDSALYFCASSVGTGTSAGETQYFGPGTRLLVL.

This clonotype was picked up many times. V and J are TRBV12-3 or TRBV12-4 and TRBJ1-2; 11 positions agree with TRBD1. CDR3 size: 15 residues. Trimming removed 6 bases from V and 3 bases from J; junction bases left unmatched: 6. CDR3 amino acids: CASRNPGQGDYGYTF. CDR3 DNA: TGTGCCAGCAGAAATCCGGGACAGGGGGACTATGGCTACACCTTC.

This sequence joins TRBV12-3 or TRBV12-4 and TRBJ2-7; 8 bases match TRBD1. The CDR3 length is 14 residues. After removal of 6 bases from V and 5 bases from J, the junction contained 9 bases not matched to a gene. CDR3 bases: TGTGCCAGCAGCCCACTAGGACAGGGAAACGAGCAGTACTTC. This sequence encodes CASSPLGQGNEQYF.

This clonotype was counted at least ten times. The chain has TRBV19 and TRBJ1-1; tentatively, D is TRBD1 (6 bases). CDR3 length: 16 residues. Germline-derived CDR1 and CDR2 are LNHDA and SQIVND (reference sequence). V was shortened by 4 bases and J by 1 base, with 16 bases between the two germline ends. The CDR3 region has the DNA TGTGCCAGTAGTAACTGGGGAAGGGGGGCGAACACTGAAGCTTTCTTT. Protein sequence: CASSNWGRGANTEAFF.

This clonotype has ten or more counts. The rearrangement uses TRBV3-1 and TRBJ1-2; 7 bases match TRBD1. V was clipped by 0 bases and J by 10 bases; unmatched bases: 11. CDR1 LGHDT and CDR2 YNNKEL come from the germline V gene (reference sequence). CDR3 length: 15 residues. The CDR3 protein is CASSQEVAGQPYYTF. CDR3 nucleotide sequence: TGTGCCAGCAGCCAAGAAGTCGCGGGACAGCCATACTACACCTTC.

This clonotype came up many times. V is TRBV28 and J is TRBJ2-3; 9 positions agree with TRBD1. The CDR3 length is 15 residues. V shed 5 bases and J 9 bases; nucleotides not matched to a gene: 12. Germline CDR1 reads MDHEN; CDR2 reads SYDVKM. The CDR3 sequence: CASSPGDNRGRTQYF. The DNA for the CDR3 is TGTGCCAGCAGTCCAGGAGACAACAGGGGGCGGACGCAGTATTTT. The variable domain in full, completed from reference TRBV28 and TRBJ2-3, reads DVKVTQSSRYLVKRTGEKVFLECVQDMDHENMFWYRQDPGLGLRLIYFSYDVKMKEKGDIPEGYSVSREKKERFSLILESASTNQTSMYLCASSPGDNRGRTQYFGPGTRLTVL.

A note on this clonotype: A much larger clone differs from this one at a single base, so this may be a read error. This chain links TRBV19 with TRBJ1-2, with D possibly TRBD1 on 5 matching bases. The CDR3 covers 16 residues. In germline, CDR1 is LNHDA, CDR2 SQIVND (reference sequence). DNA of the CDR3: TGTGCCAGTAGTATTGTCGGGGTGATTTGGGACTATGGCCACACCTTC. This translates into CASSIVGVIWDYGHTF.

This clonotype was counted ten times or more. The V gene is TRBV6-6, the J gene TRBJ1-3; 8 nucleotides line up with TRBD1. With 6 bases clipped from V and 4 bases from J, the junction kept 8 bases outside the gene matches. CDR1 is MNHNY and CDR2 is SVGAGI in the germline V gene (reference sequence). The CDR3 is 15 residues long. The DNA for the CDR3 is TGTGCCAGCAGGACAGGACAGGGCAGAGGAAACACCATATATTTT. It yields the protein CASRTGQGRGNTIYF.

The table lists this clonotype with a few counts. V gene TRBV6-2 or TRBV6-3 combines with J gene TRBJ1-5; 9 nucleotides match TRBD1. The CDR3 length is 17 residues. Germline V CDR1 and CDR2: MNHEY, SVGEGT. Losses at the gene ends were 3 bases for V and 0 bases for J; bases not matched to a gene: 6. The chain's CDR3 is CASSYPDRGISNQPQHF. CDR3 in DNA: TGTGCCAGCAGTTATCCCGACAGGGGGATTAGCAATCAGCCCCAGCATTTT.

J is TRBJ1-5 and V is TRBV19; D remains ambiguous. Germline lookup yields CDR1 LNHDA and CDR2 SQIVND (reference sequence). Trimming took 2 bases from V and 6 from J, leaving 14 bases between them. The CDR3 has 15 amino acids. The CDR3 spells CASSITSERSQPQHF. The CDR3 DNA follows: TGTGCCAGTAGTATAACGTCCGAACGAAGTCAGCCCCAGCATTTT.

The chain links TRBV20-1 to TRBJ1-2; D is undetermined. Deletions cut 5 bases from V and 5 bases from J, with 15 bases between. The germline V gene encodes CDR1 DFQATT and CDR2 SNEGSKA (reference sequence). The CDR3 loop spans 13 amino acids. CDR3 sequence reads: CSAPPTTGYGYTF. The CDR3 DNA reads as TGCAGTGCTCCCCCGACGACGGGTTATGGCTACACCTTC.